The 18 T cell receptor beta chains below were found in one sample sequenced in a study of blood T cells in healthy people across ages. A second PCR, run for roughly 7 to 11 cycles, used a sample-barcoded 5' primer plus a J-beta primer mix. TCRdb fed the 5' RACE reads into MiXCR, producing one record per CDR3 protein. The data hold about 1.6 million distinct CDR3 sequences, with roughly 32% observed a single time. The sequenced sample was blood. All receptors come from a woman in her twenties or thirties in good health.

CDR3 region: CASSQDSFANYGYTF. The CDR3, as DNA: TGTGCCAGCAGCCAGGACAGTTTCGCTAACTATGGCTACACCTTC. V gene TRBV7-8 combines with J gene TRBJ1-2, with TRBD1 as a possible D gene (6 bases). The CDR3 runs to 15 residues. CDR1 and CDR2 from the germline V gene are SGHVS and FQNEAQ. V was shortened by 5 bases and J by 0 bases, with 13 bases between the two germline ends.

Regarding this clonotype: This may come from a read error, since a much larger clone is one base off. The chain recombines TRBV29-1 with TRBJ2-3; 9 positions match TRBD2. The CDR3 is 15 amino acids. Per germline, CDR1 SQVTM and CDR2 ANQGSEA. This CDR3 is CGVEGREGPTDTQYF. CDR3 DNA sequence: TGCGGCGTTGAGGGGCGGGAGGGCCCGACAGATACGCAGTATTTT.

This clonotype was found once. This chain connects TRBV14 to TRBJ2-7; D is possibly TRBD1 or TRBD2 (5 bases each). This CDR3 has 12 amino acids. Trimming took 5 bases from V and 12 from J, leaving 17 bases between them. Germline V gene lookup returns CDR1 SGHDN and CDR2 FVKESK. In nucleotides, the CDR3 is TGTGCCAGCAGCGATCAGACCGGGGCCACGTACTTC. Translation: CASSDQTGATYF. Supplemented by reference TRBV14 and TRBJ2-7, the full variable domain reads EAGVTQFPSHSVIEKGQTVTLRCDPISGHDNLYWYRRVMGKEIKFLLHFVKESKQDESGMPNNRFLAERTGGTYSTLKVQPAELEDSGVYFCASSDQTGATYFGPGTRLTVT.

The rearrangement joins TRBV6-2 or TRBV6-3 to TRBJ1-2, with D tentatively TRBD1 (6 bases). Germline CDR1 and CDR2: MNHEY and SVGEGT. CDR3 length: 12 residues. V lost 7 bases, J lost 8 bases, and 14 bases lay in between. Here the CDR3 reads CASTSRGRGYTF. The DNA for the CDR3 is TGTGCCAGCACAAGCAGGGGACGGGGCTACACCTTC.

Many counts were recorded for this clonotype. The V gene is TRBV10-3, the J gene TRBJ2-7; TRBD2 aligns across 12 bases. V was pared by 3 bases and J by 1 base, with 7 bases of the junction left unmatched. This CDR3 contains 17 residues. The germline gives CDR1 ENHRY, CDR2 SYGVKD. The CDR3 spells CAISDPNGLAGSYEQYF. CDR3 in DNA: TGTGCCATCAGTGATCCTAACGGACTAGCGGGATCCTACGAGCAGTACTTC.

This clonotype was counted a few times. The V and J genes are TRBV27 and TRBJ2-3, with a tentative D call TRBD2 (5 bases). V was cut by 6 bases and J by 3 bases, with 16 bases left in between. Germline CDR1 reads MNHEY; CDR2 reads SMNVEV (reference sequence). The CDR3 runs to 15 residues. The CDR3 DNA sequence: TGTGCCAGCAGCTCGTCTGTGGGAGTTACAGATACGCAGTATTTT. It codes for CASSSSVGVTDTQYF.

The chain uses TRBV5-1 and TRBJ1-1; D remains ambiguous. V was shortened by 3 bases and J by 9 bases, with 15 bases between the two germline ends. Germline CDR1 SGHRS, CDR2 YFSETQ. The CDR3 runs to 13 residues. CDR3 in amino acids: CASSSPADGKAFF. The CDR3 nucleotides are TGCGCCAGCAGCTCGCCGGCGGACGGGAAAGCTTTCTTT.

This clonotype was found many times. The V and J genes are TRBV29-1 and TRBJ2-1, with 12 bases aligning to TRBD1. Trimming cost V 4 bases and J 2 bases; bases outside gene matches: 6. CDR1 is SQVTM, CDR2 ANQGSEA, per germline. The CDR3 totals 16 residues. As DNA, the CDR3 is TGCAGCGTTGCGCCCGGGACAGGGGGCCCCTACAATGAGCAGTTCTTC. Its protein is CSVAPGTGGPYNEQFF.

The chain employs TRBV28 and TRBJ2-5; D uncertain. The CDR3 is 10 amino acids. V was pared by 10 bases and J by 5 bases, with 8 bases between. Germline-derived CDR1 and CDR2 are MDHEN and SYDVKM. CDR3 residues: CATREETQYF. In DNA form, the CDR3 reads TGTGCCACCCGCGAGGAGACCCAGTACTTC.

This clonotype was observed a handful of times. V usage is TRBV11-2 and J usage is TRBJ2-1; TRBD2 is a possible D gene (6 bases). Germline CDR1 SGHAT, CDR2 FQNNGV. Trimming left V 1 base short and J 8 bases short, with 15 bases between. The CDR3 spans 15 residues. The DNA of the CDR3 is TGTGCCAGCAGCTTAGGGGGGGTCCCCCTAGATGAGCAGTTCTTC. This codes for CASSLGGVPLDEQFF.

The gene calls are TRBV7-9 and TRBJ1-1; D perhaps matches TRBD1 (5 bases). There are 15 residues in the CDR3. CDR1 and CDR2 (germline): SEHNR, FQNEAQ (reference sequence). Trimming removed 5 bases at V and 5 bases at J, with 18 bases between. CDR3 protein: CASSPGGGQGTEAFF. CDR3 coding DNA: TGTGCCAGCAGCCCTGGGGGAGGCCAGGGAACTGAAGCTTTCTTT. Combining the CDR3 with reference TRBV7-9 and TRBJ1-1 gives the whole variable domain DTGVSQNPRHKITKRGQNVTFRCDPISEHNRLYWYRQTLGQGPEFLTYFQNEAQLEKSRLLSDRFSAERPKGSFSTLEIQRTEQGDSAMYLCASSPGGGQGTEAFFGQGTRLTVV.

This clonotype was observed a few times. The V and J genes are TRBV7-3 and TRBJ2-1, with D unresolved. The germline V gene encodes CDR1 SGHTA and CDR2 FQGTGA. Trimming cost V 6 bases and J 3 bases, with 9 bases left between them. CDR3 length: 13 residues. The CDR3 sequence: CASSQSVYNEQFF. CDR3 nucleotides: TGTGCCAGCAGTCAAAGCGTCTACAATGAGCAGTTCTTC.

This clonotype was seen more than once but under ten times. CDR3 in DNA: TGCGCCAGCAGCTTTCAGGGTGTCTCTGGGGCCAACGTCCTGACTTTC. It yields the protein CASSFQGVSGANVLTF. The genes are TRBV5-1 and TRBJ2-6, with D possibly being TRBD1 (5 bases). Germline V gene data show CDR1 as SGHRS and CDR2 as YFSETQ. V was trimmed by 2 bases and J by 0 bases, leaving 9 bases between them. This CDR3 comprises 16 residues. The full variable domain, rest sourced from reference TRBV5-1 and TRBJ2-6, is KAGVTQTPRYLIKTRGQQVTLSCSPISGHRSVSWYQQTPGQGLQFLFEYFSETQRNKGNFPGRFSGRQFSNSRSEMNVSTLELGDSALYLCASSFQGVSGANVLTFGAGSRLTVL.

The chain uses TRBV20-1 and TRBJ2-7, with 7 bases lining up with TRBD1. The germline gives CDR1 DFQATT, CDR2 SNEGSKA (reference sequence). This CDR3 contains 16 residues. V lost 6 bases to trimming and J lost 0 bases; unmatched junction nucleotides: 14. Here the CDR3 DNA reads TGCAGTGCACCCGGGACAGCAATTACGAGCTCCTACGAGCAGTACTTC. Its translation is CSAPGTAITSSYEQYF.

In its sample, this clonotype was seen a few times. The chain combines TRBV3-1 with TRBJ1-2, with D maybe TRBD1 (6 bases). Germline lookup yields CDR1 LGHDT and CDR2 YNNKEL (reference sequence). V was shortened by 2 bases and J by 5 bases, with 15 bases between the two germline ends. The CDR3 runs to 15 residues. CDR3 loop: CASSQRDRPRYGYTF. The CDR3 DNA follows: TGTGCCAGCAGCCAAAGAGACAGGCCGCGGTATGGCTACACCTTC.

V usage is TRBV20-1 and J usage is TRBJ1-6; perhaps TRBD1 as D (5 bases). This CDR3 comprises 16 residues. Germline V gene lookup returns CDR1 DFQATT and CDR2 SNEGSKA (reference sequence). V dropped 0 bases and J dropped 3 bases, with 12 bases sitting between them. CDR3 coding DNA: TGCAGTGCTAGAGATCCGGGACGCGACTATAATTCACCCCTCCACTTT. Protein sequence: CSARDPGRDYNSPLHF.

This clonotype was counted a single time. The chain uses TRBV25-1 and TRBJ2-3, with D possibly TRBD1 on 7 matching bases. Trimming left V 6 bases short and J 0 bases short, with 16 bases between. The germline gives CDR1 MGHDK, CDR2 SYGVNS. The CDR3 is made up of 16 amino acids. The CDR3 sequence is CASRAGQKSSTDTQYF. DNA for the CDR3: TGTGCCAGCAGGGCGGGACAGAAATCTAGCACAGATACGCAGTATTTT.

Concerning this clonotype itself: A read error may account for a junction end that differs from germline. The genes are TRBV5-1 and TRBJ1-2; D possibly corresponds to TRBD1 (5 bases). This CDR3 is built from 14 residues. Germline CDR1 SGHRS, CDR2 YFSETQ. The CDR3 reads CASRPGSGEYGYAF. CDR3 nucleotides: TGCGCCAGTCGGCCGGGGTCGGGGGAGTATGGCTACGCCTTC.